This T cell receptor beta chain was profiled in a study of OX40 agonist ivuxolimab in advanced cancers. Study background: It was ivuxolimab, an agonistic anti-OX40 (CD134) antibody, that patients were treated with. Partial response was recorded in three patients: one hepatocellular carcinoma and two cutaneous melanoma cases.

Study-wide results and limits: Partial responders receiving 0.1-3.0 mg/kg showed among the lowest clonal expansion. CD8+ T cells were the subset that, on average, had more expanded clones than CD4+.

Points on this clone: The antigen is undetermined.

Trimming removed 4 bases at V and 4 bases at J, with 10 bases between. This CDR3 spans 13 amino acids. Per the germline V gene, CDR1 is MNHEY and CDR2 is SVGAGI. Sequencing was performed with immunoSEQ multiplex PCR; in TCRdb, only in-frame clones are kept and a portion is missing. The profile shows over 10,000 clones, more than 65% of them singletons. The chain joins TRBV6-5 to TRBJ1-1; D possibly corresponds to TRBD1 (5 bases). Specimen: CD4+ or CD8+ T cells sorted from blood, collected in a trial of the OX40 agonist ivuxolimab. The TCR was taken from an adult with an advanced solid tumor such as melanoma, head and neck, liver or kidney cancer. CDR3 in amino acids: CASSWGESTEAFF. The DNA of the CDR3 is TGTGCCAGCAGTTGGGGCGAGAGCACTGAAGCTTTCTTT.